These 24 T cell receptor beta chains were all obtained from the same sample, sequenced in a study of shared clonotypes between healthy human individuals. Clones were read by immunoSEQ multiplex PCR, and TCRdb kept only the in-frame ones, dropping some. The table has roughly 2.5 million clones, around nine tenths seen once; the top ten hold around 0.15%. Material for sequencing was naive CD4+ T cells sorted from blood. Subset meaning: CD45RA+ positively selected. The receptors stem from a man in his late teens or twenties in good health.

The genes are TRBV6-1 and TRBJ1-2, with TRBD1 matching over 7 bases. The CDR3 contains 15 residues. CDR1 is MNHNS, CDR2 SASEGT, per germline. The V gene end was trimmed by 7 bases and the J gene end by 5 bases; junction bases not matched to a gene: 13. This chain's CDR3 is CASTSNPGQIYGYTF. The CDR3 nucleotides are TGTGCCAGCACGTCTAACCCGGGACAGATTTATGGCTACACCTTC.

The chain uses TRBV7-9 and TRBJ2-7; D perhaps matches TRBD2 (5 bases). CDR1 is SEHNR and CDR2 is FQNEAQ in the germline V gene (reference sequence). V lost 5 bases and J 0 bases, leaving 17 bases between the germline ends. The CDR3 consists of 16 residues. The CDR3 nucleotides read TGTGCCAGCAGCCCGGTGGGGAGCGGTAACTCCTACGAGCAGTACTTC. Protein product: CASSPVGSGNSYEQYF.

The chain has TRBV7-2 and TRBJ2-1, with TRBD2 identical over 8 bases. The V gene end was trimmed by 4 bases and the J gene end by 5 bases; junction bases not matched to a gene: 7. The CDR3 spans 15 residues. In germline, CDR1 is SGHTA, CDR2 FQGNSA. The CDR3 coding sequence is TGTGCCAGCAGCTACGCCTTAGCGGGGAACAATGAGCAGTTCTTC. It codes for CASSYALAGNNEQFF. Together with reference TRBV7-2 and TRBJ2-1, the CDR3 gives the full variable domain: GAGVSQSPSNKVTEKGKDVELRCDPISGHTALYWYRQSLGQGLEFLIYFQGNSAPDKSGLPSDRFSAERTGGSVSTLTIQRTQQEDSAVYLCASSYALAGNNEQFFGPGTRLTVL.

The rearrangement joins TRBV7-3 to TRBJ2-1, with a weak D call TRBD2 (5 bases). Germline values: CDR1 SGHTA, CDR2 FQGTGA. The V end was cut by 2 bases, the J end by 2 bases, with 7 bases between. The CDR3 has 14 amino acids. CDR3: CASSLERTYNEQFF. The DNA for the CDR3 is TGTGCCAGCAGCTTAGAGCGGACCTACAATGAGCAGTTCTTC.

This chain links TRBV6-6 with TRBJ2-7; 7 bases line up with TRBD1. The trim removed 6 bases at V and 0 bases at J, leaving 5 bases unmatched. CDR3 length equals 14 residues. CDR1 and CDR2 (germline): MNHNY, SVGAGI (reference sequence). The chain's CDR3 is CASRRDSNSYEQYF. The CDR3, as DNA: TGTGCCAGCAGACGGGACAGCAACTCCTACGAGCAGTACTTC.

V usage is TRBV5-1 and J usage is TRBJ1-2; TRBD1 might be the D (5 bases). Trimming cost V 5 bases and J 7 bases, with 18 bases left between them. Germline assignment: CDR1 SGHRS and CDR2 YFSETQ. CDR3 length equals 14 residues. The CDR3 DNA reads as TGCGCCAGCAGTTCCATGGGACTCAAGGGTGGCTACACCTTC. Translation gives CASSSMGLKGGYTF.

The chain has TRBV2 and TRBJ1-1; tentative D call: TRBD1 (6 bases). The V end lost 7 bases, the J end lost 3 bases, and 18 bases lay between the germline ends. The CDR3 contains 15 residues. Germline V gene sequence: CDR1 SNHLY, CDR2 FYNNEI. CDR3 sequence reads: CASTPNEQGYTEAFF. Written as DNA, the CDR3 is TGTGCCAGCACCCCGAACGAACAGGGATACACTGAAGCTTTCTTT.

This rearrangement joins TRBV7-9 to TRBJ1-2; 9 nucleotides match TRBD1. Germline CDR1 is SEHNR and CDR2 is FQNEAQ (reference sequence). The CDR3 loop spans 17 amino acids. Germline trimming cut 0 bases from V and 7 bases from J; bases unmatched to any gene: 12. Written as DNA, the CDR3 is TGTGCCAGCAGCTTAGCAGTAGGGACAGGGACGGGCAGTGGCTACACCTTC. This encodes CASSLAVGTGTGSGYTF.

The chain combines TRBV6-1 with TRBJ2-1; 11 bases align to TRBD2. The CDR3 is 18 residues long. The germline V gene encodes CDR1 MNHNS and CDR2 SASEGT. The J segment lost 8 bases and the V segment lost 0 bases, leaving 12 bases of the junction unmatched. The CDR3 reads CASSEAPASGGRWDEQFF. The CDR3 nucleotides read TGTGCCAGCAGTGAAGCGCCGGCTAGCGGGGGGCGGTGGGATGAGCAGTTCTTC.

The genes are TRBV14 and TRBJ2-7; 9 bases are a match to TRBD2. V lost 4 bases to trimming and J lost 5 bases; unmatched junction nucleotides: 9. This CDR3 contains 15 residues. Germline-derived CDR1 and CDR2 are SGHDN and FVKESK. The chain's CDR3 is CASSLPGLAIDEQYF. The CDR3 bases are TGTGCCAGCAGCCTCCCGGGACTAGCTATCGACGAGCAGTACTTC.

The rearrangement uses TRBV10-1 and TRBJ2-5; unclear D gene. Germline assignment: CDR1 WNHNN and CDR2 SYGVQD (reference sequence). Trimming left V 4 bases short and J 5 bases short, with 35 bases between. CDR3 length: 21 residues. The CDR3 DNA is TGCGCCAGCAGTGCGGGTTTTACTCGCGGCCCTACTCAGGATTGGAAGGAGACCCAGTACTTC. Translation: CASSAGFTRGPTQDWKETQYF.

The rearrangement links TRBV6-5 to TRBJ1-2, with D hard to call. The V gene lost 0 bases and the J gene lost 3 bases, with 14 bases spanning the gap. This CDR3 has 16 amino acids. Per germline, CDR1 MNHEY and CDR2 SVGAGI. As DNA, the CDR3 is TGTGCCAGCAGTTACTCGCCCCCGGCGGACCACTATGGCTACACCTTC. Its protein product is CASSYSPPADHYGYTF.

This chain's CDR3 is CASNPEDTGLAKNIQYF. For the CDR3, the DNA is TGCGCCAGCAACCCCGAGGACACCGGACTAGCCAAAAACATTCAGTACTTC. This chain joins TRBV5-1 and TRBJ2-4; TRBD1 or TRBD2 may be the D gene (5 bases each). The germline V gene encodes CDR1 SGHRS and CDR2 YFSETQ. Trimming stripped 6 bases from V and 0 bases from J, with 19 bases between. The length of the CDR3 is 17 residues.

This CDR3 is CASSLKQPGPGDTQYF. The CDR3 DNA follows: TGTGCCAGCAGCTTGAAACAGCCTGGACCAGGAGATACGCAGTATTTT. The J gene is TRBJ2-3, the V gene TRBV5-4; D is undetermined. Trimming removed 1 base from V and 5 bases from J, with 17 bases in between. This CDR3 comprises 16 residues. Germline CDR1 SGHNT, CDR2 YYREEE (reference sequence).

The chain combines TRBV19 with TRBJ1-5; D ambiguous. Germline CDR1 is LNHDA and CDR2 is SQIVND (reference sequence). V was pared by 6 bases and J by 1 base, with 19 bases between. The CDR3 runs to 17 residues. CDR3 bases: TGTGCCAGTAGCGACACTGCCGGGTCCTCGAGCAATCAGCCCCAGCATTTT. Translation: CASSDTAGSSSNQPQHF.

This clone was counted a single time. This CDR3 reads CASSEQVAGELFF. The CDR3 region has the DNA TGTGCCAGCAGTGAACAGGTGGCCGGGGAGCTGTTTTTT. The chain recombines TRBV2 with TRBJ2-2; no definite D call. Germline V CDR1 and CDR2: SNHLY, FYNNEI. V was cut by 2 bases and J by 6 bases, with 7 bases left in between. There are 13 residues in the CDR3. Full variable domain (remainder filled in from reference TRBV2 and TRBJ2-2): EPEVTQTPSHQVTQMGQEVILRCVPISNHLYFYWYRQILGQKVEFLVSFYNNEISEKSEIFDDQFSVERPDGSNFTLKIRSTKLEDSAMYFCASSEQVAGELFFGEGSRLTVL.

The chain couples TRBV9 to TRBJ1-3, with a tentative D call TRBD1 (5 bases). This CDR3 region has 14 residues. Germline V lookup: CDR1 SGDLS, CDR2 YYNGEE. Trimming stripped 5 bases from V and 2 bases from J, with 11 bases between. CDR3 sequence reads: CASSPTVTGNTIYF. CDR3 coding DNA: TGTGCCAGCAGTCCGACAGTCACTGGAAACACCATATATTTT.

Comment on this clone: At the DNA level, this CDR3 is encoded by other sequences in the same sample as well. CDR3 in amino acids: CASSVAGTTGELFF. CDR3 DNA sequence: TGTGCCAGCAGCGTTGCGGGGACCACCGGGGAGCTGTTTTTT. The genes are TRBV9 and TRBJ2-2, with a possible D match to TRBD2 (6 bases). The CDR3 totals 14 residues. V was cut by 2 bases and J by 4 bases, with 9 bases left in between. Germline loops: CDR1 SGDLS, CDR2 YYNGEE.

J is TRBJ2-1 and V is TRBV7-3, with D perhaps matching TRBD1 or TRBD2 (5 bases each). The CDR3 is 17 amino acids. CDR1 SGHTA and CDR2 FQGTGA come from the germline V gene. V shed 4 bases and J shed 7 bases, with 23 bases lying between them. CDR3 in DNA: TGTGCCAGCAGCTCCCCCCCCGGGACCCCAACCTGGAATGAGCAGTTCTTC. It specifies CASSSPPGTPTWNEQFF.

The chain uses TRBV5-1 and TRBJ2-3, with TRBD1 matching 8 bases. Per the germline V gene, CDR1 is SGHRS and CDR2 is YFSETQ. The trim removed 0 bases at V and 5 bases at J, leaving 5 bases unmatched. This CDR3 has 15 amino acids. The CDR3 protein is CASSLEDRVLDTQYF. The DNA of the CDR3 is TGCGCCAGCAGCTTGGAGGACAGGGTGCTAGATACGCAGTATTTT.

The CDR3 protein is CASSLRGGNSPLHF. As DNA, the CDR3 is TGTGCCAGCAGTCTCAGGGGCGGAAATTCACCCCTCCACTTT. V is TRBV6-5 and J is TRBJ1-6, with D tentatively TRBD1 (6 bases). V was trimmed by 5 bases and J by 7 bases, leaving 12 bases between them. CDR3 size: 14 residues. Germline lookup yields CDR1 MNHEY and CDR2 SVGAGI.

The chain joins TRBV7-8 to TRBJ2-2; TRBD2 agrees at 9 bases. The V gene's germline CDR1 is SGHVS and CDR2 FQNEAQ. This CDR3 spans 16 amino acids. With 0 bases clipped from V and 9 bases from J, the junction kept 8 bases outside the gene matches. The CDR3 coding sequence is TGTGCCAGCAGCTTAGCGGGGCTAGCGGGAAGGAGGGAGCTGTTTTTT. Translating gives CASSLAGLAGRRELFF. Looking up the rest from reference TRBV7-8 and TRBJ2-2 gives the full variable domain: GAGVSQSPRYKVAKRGQDVALRCDPISGHVSLFWYQQALGQGPEFLTYFQNEAQLDKSGLPSDRFFAERPEGSVSTLKIQRTQQEDSAVYLCASSLAGLAGRRELFFGEGSRLTVL.

The chain carries TRBV6-5 and TRBJ2-7; D not resolved. The CDR3 runs to 13 residues. Trimming stripped 6 bases from V and 4 bases from J, with 13 bases between. Germline CDR1 is MNHEY and CDR2 is SVGAGI. CDR3 in amino acids: CASRPRSLYEQYF. The CDR3 DNA is TGTGCCAGCAGACCACGATCGTTATACGAGCAGTACTTC.

V usage is TRBV7-9 and J usage is TRBJ1-2; D may be TRBD1 (5 bases). With 1 base removed from V and 6 bases from J, the gap between germline ends came to 12 bases. Germline CDR1 SEHNR, CDR2 FQNEAQ (reference sequence). The CDR3 covers 14 residues. Here the CDR3 DNA reads TGTGCCAGCAGCTTAGGGAGCAGGGCAAATGGCTACACCTTC. Translated: CASSLGSRANGYTF.